Sequencing of this T cell receptor (beta chain) was carried out in a study of cytomegalovirus exposure and HLA in healthy donors. Points from the study as a whole: A classifier reportedly called cytomegalovirus status with high sensitivity and specificity. Associated with cytomegalovirus, according to the listing, were 150 to 200 TCR beta chains.

From the 120-subject validation cohort, which was separate from the approximately 720-subject first cohort, the donors were drawn. Sequenced by immunoSEQ multiplex PCR; TCRdb stores in-frame clones only, minus some. The sample has some 170,000 clones; 95% to 97% are singletons. As regards this clone: What it recognizes is unknown.

The sequenced material came from PBMCs. The receptor was isolated from a young woman in good health and CMV-seronegative.

This CDR3 reads CASSFKGNWDSPLHF. In DNA, the CDR3 is TGCGCCAGCAGCTTTAAGGGGAACTGGGATTCACCCCTCCACTTT. The chain combines TRBV5-1 with TRBJ1-6; possibly TRBD1 for D (5 bases). Germline values: CDR1 SGHRS, CDR2 YFSETQ. The CDR3 has 15 amino acids. V lost 2 bases and J lost 8, with 14 bases in between.